One sample yielded the 5 T cell receptor beta chains listed below, sequenced in a study of blood T cell repertoires in COVID-19 (dated by TCRdb to about 2020). Libraries were built with the immunoSEQ multiplex PCR assay. The table was pulled from immuneACCESS by TCRdb, which kept in-frame rearrangements only. Such tables lose some clones; where checked, under half of the loss comes from unresolved V genes, and the rest has no known cause. In this sample the table shows around 190,000 clones, approximately 85% of which occur a single time. The ten largest clonotypes hold approximately 8% of the sample. The sample comprised peripheral blood. These receptors were obtained from a woman aged 60-75 years with acute or convalescent COVID-19.

The chain joins TRBV12-3 or TRBV12-4 to TRBJ2-1, with 9 bases aligning to TRBD2. The CDR3 is made up of 13 amino acids. The V gene end was trimmed by 7 bases and the J gene end by 7 bases; junction bases not matched to a gene: 5. In nucleotides, the CDR3 is TGTGCCAGCACTGGACTAGCGAGGAATGAGCAGTTCTTC. This sequence encodes CASTGLARNEQFF.

This rearrangement joins TRBV7-2 to TRBJ1-5, with D possibly being TRBD1 (6 bases). CDR3 length equals 17 residues. Trimming left V 5 bases short and J 0 bases short, with 17 bases between. Germline V gene lookup returns CDR1 SGHTA and CDR2 FQGNSA. The DNA for the CDR3 is TGTGCCAGCAGCGGCAGCGGGGGGCTTAGTAGCAATCAGCCCCAGCATTTT. Translation gives CASSGSGGLSSNQPQHF.

CDR3 residues: CASSLSSGTYNEQFF. The CDR3 coding sequence is TGCGCCAGCAGCTTGAGTAGCGGGACCTACAATGAGCAGTTCTTC. V and J are TRBV5-1 and TRBJ2-1, with TRBD2 matching over 8 bases. Germline V gene sequence: CDR1 SGHRS, CDR2 YFSETQ. The CDR3 extends over 15 amino acids. V gave up 1 base and J gave up 2 bases; unmatched junction bases: 2.

This chain uses TRBV19 with TRBJ2-3; 10 nucleotides line up with TRBD2. The ends lost 3 bases at V and 3 bases at J; junction bases unmatched: 3. Germline V lookup: CDR1 LNHDA, CDR2 SQIVND (reference sequence). CDR3 length equals 15 residues. CDR3 DNA sequence: TGTGCCAGTAGTATCAGCGGGGGGGGGACAGATACGCAGTATTTT. Its protein is CASSISGGGTDTQYF.

The chain recombines TRBV5-8 with TRBJ1-6, with 10 bases that match TRBD1. The length of the CDR3 is 12 residues. The V segment lost 9 bases and the J segment 9 bases; nucleotides outside the gene matches: 3. The germline V gene has CDR1 SGHTS and CDR2 YDEGEE. CDR3: CATDRGASPLHF. In DNA form, the CDR3 reads TGTGCCACGGACAGGGGGGCTTCACCCCTCCACTTT.